These 25 T cell receptor beta chains share one sample of origin, sequenced in a study of post-analysis software for immune sequencing data. Study results and caveats: Comparison of patients with controls showed four or five TRBV segments more frequent in patients, TRBV5-6, TRBV5-1 and TRBV20-1 among them.

cDNA libraries for TCR beta contained unique molecular identifiers. TCRdb used MiXCR to reprocess the PCR reads, holding one entry per CDR3 protein. The data show 750,000 to 900,000 distinct CDR3 sequences, roughly 50% seen once. These receptors' targets are unknown. Sequenced: blood. These TCRs come from a girl aged 10 to 17 with multiple sclerosis.

The sample holds a few counts of this clonotype. The chain recombines TRBV29-1 with TRBJ1-1; D not certain. The CDR3 is 13 residues long. Trimming took off 0 bases at V and 4 bases at J, with 9 bases between the two ends. The germline gives CDR1 SQVTM, CDR2 ANQGSEA. CDR3 protein: CSVEEVWGTEAFF. For the CDR3, the DNA is TGCAGCGTTGAAGAGGTCTGGGGCACTGAAGCTTTCTTT.

This clonotype was counted a few times. The chain has TRBV3-1 and TRBJ1-2; a weak D match, TRBD1 (5 bases). The CDR3 runs 13 residues. From germline, CDR1 is LGHDT and CDR2 YNNKEL (reference sequence). V was shortened by 1 base and J by 2 bases, with 5 bases between the two germline ends. CDR3 sequence: CASSQAGNYGYTF. The CDR3 DNA reads TGTGCCAGCAGCCAAGCAGGGAACTATGGCTACACCTTC.

The V and J genes are TRBV6-1 and TRBJ2-7; D gene unclear. This CDR3 region has 12 residues. V was cut by 6 bases and J by 3 bases, with 9 bases left in between. Germline V gene lookup returns CDR1 MNHNS and CDR2 SASEGT. The CDR3: CASRELGYEQYF. CDR3 nucleotide sequence: TGTGCCAGCAGAGAGTTGGGCTACGAGCAGTACTTC.

J is TRBJ1-2 and V is TRBV7-9; a possible D gene is TRBD1 (5 bases). With 4 bases removed from V and 5 bases from J, the gap between germline ends came to 26 bases. The CDR3 is 18 amino acids. From germline, CDR1 is SEHNR and CDR2 FQNEAQ (reference sequence). For the CDR3, the DNA is TGTGCCAGCAGCTCACCCTGGGGCCCAGGGTCGGGCTTTTATGGCTACACCTTC. Translation: CASSSPWGPGSGFYGYTF.

The chain carries TRBV5-1 and TRBJ2-1; TRBD2 matches at 10 bases. Germline V gene lookup returns CDR1 SGHRS and CDR2 YFSETQ. This CDR3 region has 16 residues. The trim removed 0 bases at V and 6 bases at J, leaving 6 bases unmatched. CDR3 protein: CASSLVLAGAGNEQFF. As DNA, the CDR3 is TGCGCCAGCAGCTTGGTTCTAGCGGGAGCGGGCAATGAGCAGTTCTTC.

V and J are TRBV11-3 and TRBJ2-7, with 7 bases lining up with TRBD1. The CDR3 has 15 amino acids. Losses at the gene ends were 0 bases for V and 2 bases for J; bases not matched to a gene: 4. The germline V gene encodes CDR1 SGHNT and CDR2 YENEEA. The DNA for the CDR3 is TGTGCCAGCAGCTTAGACCCGACAGGGACCTACGAGCAGTACTTC. Translation: CASSLDPTGTYEQYF. Variable domain in full (rest from reference TRBV11-3 and TRBJ2-7): EAGVVQSPRYKIIEKKQPVAFWCNPISGHNTLYWYLQNLGQGPELLIRYENEEAVDDSQLPKDRFSAERLKGVDSTLKIQPAELGDSAVYLCASSLDPTGTYEQYFGPGTRLTVT.

This chain joins TRBV30 and TRBJ1-4; possible D gene TRBD1, 5 bases. There are 15 residues in the CDR3. Trimming shortened V by 4 bases and J by 0 bases, and 12 bases separated the two germline ends. In germline, CDR1 is GTSNPN, CDR2 SVGIG (reference sequence). Written as DNA, the CDR3 is TGTGCCTGGAACAGAAGGGGTACAACTAATGAAAAACTGTTTTTT. It translates to CAWNRRGTTNEKLFF.

The J gene is TRBJ1-3, the V gene TRBV15; D is unclear. This CDR3 spans 15 amino acids. Per the germline V gene, CDR1 is LNHNV and CDR2 is YYDKDF (reference sequence). The germline V and J ends were trimmed by 4 bases and 2 bases, with 12 bases remaining between them. Here the CDR3 DNA reads TGTGCCACCAGCAATAGTGGCATCCCTGGAAACACCATATATTTT. It is translated as CATSNSGIPGNTIYF.

This clonotype was counted only a few times. This chain connects TRBV6-6 to TRBJ2-4; 8 positions match TRBD2. V lost 6 bases and J lost 0; bases outside the gene matches: 7. The CDR3 has 16 residues. Germline V gene sequence: CDR1 MNHNY, CDR2 SVGAGI (reference sequence). This CDR3 is CASSRTSGLAKNIQYF. The CDR3 DNA reads TGTGCCAGCAGCCGCACTAGCGGTTTAGCCAAAAACATTCAGTACTTC.

The chain links TRBV7-9 to TRBJ2-1; 10 nucleotides align to TRBD2. The J segment lost 8 bases and the V segment lost 3 bases, leaving 10 bases of the junction unmatched. The CDR3 is 16 amino acids. Per germline, CDR1 SEHNR and CDR2 FQNEAQ (reference sequence). CDR3 nucleotides: TGTGCCAGCAGCTTGTCACGGCTAGCGGGGGCCGATGAGCAGTTCTTC. Residues: CASSLSRLAGADEQFF.

The genes are TRBV3-1 and TRBJ2-7; 8 bases align to TRBD1. The CDR3 has 15 residues. The V gene's germline CDR1 is LGHDT and CDR2 YNNKEL (reference sequence). After removal of 1 base from V and 5 bases from J, the junction contained 7 bases not matched to a gene. CDR3 region: CASSQAGQGHHEQYF. CDR3 sequence (DNA): TGTGCCAGCAGCCAAGCAGGACAGGGACACCACGAGCAGTACTTC.

The rearrangement uses TRBV20-1 and TRBJ2-7, with D tentatively TRBD2 (5 bases). The CDR3 runs to 14 residues. CDR1 is DFQATT and CDR2 is SNEGSKA in the germline V gene (reference sequence). V dropped 6 bases and J dropped 5 bases, with 20 bases sitting between them. The CDR3 sequence is CSAHKTNGIHEQYF. CDR3 sequence (DNA): TGCAGTGCGCACAAGACTAACGGGATTCACGAGCAGTACTTC.

A single count supports this clonotype. This chain connects TRBV2 to TRBJ2-3; TRBD2 is a possible D gene (5 bases). This CDR3 comprises 16 residues. Germline V gives CDR1 SNHLY, CDR2 FYNNEI. The ends were cut back, 3 bases at V and 4 bases at J, with 17 bases in the middle. The CDR3 spells CASSDPGLIGPDTQYF. As DNA, the CDR3 is TGTGCCAGCAGTGATCCCGGACTTATCGGGCCAGATACGCAGTATTTT.

This clonotype was recorded a few times. Sequence at one end of the junction differs from germline and may be a read error. V usage is TRBV4-3 and J usage is TRBJ2-7; 8 bases fit TRBD2. In germline, CDR1 is LGHNA, CDR2 YSLEER. This CDR3 has 16 residues. The CDR3 loop is CASSHGTSGSSYEQYF. The CDR3 DNA reads as TGTGCCAGCAGCCACGGCACTAGCGGTTCCTCCTACGAGCAGTACTTC.

V and J are TRBV28 and TRBJ1-2; D might be TRBD1 (6 bases). Germline V CDR1 and CDR2: MDHEN, SYDVKM. Deletions cut 5 bases from V and 2 bases from J, with 21 bases between. This CDR3 has 17 amino acids. This CDR3 reads CASSPRGQGPKNYGYTF. The CDR3 DNA is TGTGCCAGCAGTCCACGTGGGCAGGGGCCTAAGAACTATGGCTACACCTTC.

This clonotype was detected a few times. This chain joins TRBV9 and TRBJ2-3, with a weak D call TRBD1 (5 bases). The germline V and J ends were trimmed by 3 bases and 4 bases, with 18 bases remaining between them. Germline CDR1 is SGDLS and CDR2 is YYNGEE. The CDR3 contains 16 residues. The CDR3 DNA reads as TGTGCCAGCAGCGCAGGACACTCCGAGAGGTCAGATACGCAGTATTTT. As protein: CASSAGHSERSDTQYF.

This clonotype was counted a single time. The chain is built from TRBV5-1 and TRBJ2-7; D uncertain. The V end was cut by 0 bases, the J end by 3 bases, with 10 bases between. The CDR3 has 14 amino acids. Per germline, CDR1 SGHRS and CDR2 YFSETQ. CDR3 nucleotides: TGCGCCAGCAGCTTGGCCGGAAACCGCTACGAGCAGTACTTC. Protein: CASSLAGNRYEQYF.

A few counts support this clonotype. This chain joins TRBV10-3 and TRBJ2-5; perhaps TRBD2 as D (5 bases). Germline-derived CDR1 and CDR2 are ENHRY and SYGVKD. The CDR3 length is 11 residues. V shed 0 bases and J shed 11 bases, with 7 bases lying between them. The DNA of the CDR3 is TGTGCCATCAGTGAGTCCTGGGAGCAGTACTTC. Translated, it gives CAISESWEQYF.

The V and J genes are TRBV4-2 and TRBJ2-5; D is undetermined. The J call may be faulty, since TRBJ2-7 better matches the DNA end. Per germline, CDR1 LGHNA and CDR2 YNFKEQ. The CDR3 runs to 15 residues. CDR3 in DNA: TGTGCCAGCAGCCAATGGGCAGGCAGCTTCTACGAGCAGTACTTC. Translating gives CASSQWAGSFYEQYF.

The genes are TRBV29-1 and TRBJ2-1; 8 bases map to TRBD2. Germline loops: CDR1 SQVTM, CDR2 ANQGSEA. The CDR3 runs to 14 residues. V gave up 3 bases and J gave up 4 bases; unmatched junction bases: 5. DNA for the CDR3: TGCAGCGTTGATCGACTAGCGCAGTACAATGAGCAGTTCTTC. Translated: CSVDRLAQYNEQFF.

Turning to this clonotype: One end of the junction fails to match germline, which may point to a read error. The V call is TRBV20-1, the J call TRBJ2-5; weak D call: TRBD1 (5 bases). Germline V gene data show CDR1 as DFQATT and CDR2 as SNEGSKA (reference sequence). The CDR3 covers 14 residues. This CDR3 reads CSASISAGQETRYF. In nucleotides, the CDR3 is TGCAGTGCTAGTATATCGGCTGGACAAGAGACCCGGTACTTC.

This clonotype has only a few counts. This chain joins TRBV5-1 and TRBJ1-2, with TRBD1 as a possible D gene (5 bases). Trimming took 3 bases from V and 8 from J, leaving 11 bases between them. CDR1 is SGHRS and CDR2 is YFSETQ in the germline V gene. There are 12 residues in the CDR3. Written as DNA, the CDR3 is TGCGCCAGCAGCTCAGGGAAGGAAGGCTACACCTTC. It translates to CASSSGKEGYTF. The whole variable domain, remainder taken from reference TRBV5-1 and TRBJ1-2, is KAGVTQTPRYLIKTRGQQVTLSCSPISGHRSVSWYQQTPGQGLQFLFEYFSETQRNKGNFPGRFSGRQFSNSRSEMNVSTLELGDSALYLCASSSGKEGYTFGSGTRLTVV.

The rearrangement uses TRBV20-1 and TRBJ1-5; D uncertain. Trimming cost V 0 bases and J 0 bases, with 9 bases left between them. This CDR3 has 15 amino acids. Germline CDR1 reads DFQATT; CDR2 reads SNEGSKA (reference sequence). CDR3 sequence: CSARDQHYSNQPQHF. The CDR3 bases are TGCAGTGCTAGAGATCAGCACTATAGCAATCAGCCCCAGCATTTT.

This clonotype was seen a few times. This sequence joins TRBV12-3 or TRBV12-4 and TRBJ1-4; tentatively, D is TRBD1 (5 bases). This CDR3 is 14 amino acids long. V lost 3 bases, J lost 8 bases, and 13 bases lay in between. The CDR3: CASSFSGTPEKLFF. The DNA for the CDR3 is TGTGCCAGCAGTTTTTCAGGGACCCCCGAAAAACTGTTTTTT.

This clonotype was seen only once. The V gene is TRBV5-1, the J gene TRBJ2-4; a possible D gene is TRBD1 (6 bases). Trimming removed 4 bases from V and 3 bases from J, with 11 bases in between. Germline V gene sequence: CDR1 SGHRS, CDR2 YFSETQ. The CDR3 loop spans 14 amino acids. DNA of the CDR3: TGCGCCAGCAGCCCCTTGACAGGCAAAAACATTCAGTACTTC. This sequence encodes CASSPLTGKNIQYF.